Listed below are T cell receptor beta chains from one sample, sequenced in a study of shared clonotypes between healthy human individuals. Here immunoSEQ multiplex PCR was the method, and the copy in TCRdb shows in-frame clones only, minus some. In the table there are over 950,000 clones, approximately 75% of which are singletons. Sequenced material: memory CD4+ T cells from PBMCs. Source of these receptors: a man aged 18-30 years in good health. Some clones in this sample may be carry-over from other donors' samples. Both conserved end residues are part of each CDR3. D genes are given only for firm matches. Part of the rows lack a size; the others show once, few, many or a class for expanded clones.

abundance: .; v_gene: TRBV6-6; j_gene: TRBJ2-7; d_gene: .; CDR3aa: CASSSQRTETYEQYF; CDR3nt: TGTGCCAGCAGTTCCCAGAGGACAGAAACCTACGAGCAGTACTTC
abundance: once; v_gene: TRBV5-1; j_gene: TRBJ2-3; d_gene: TRBD2; CDR3aa: CASRDASGSTDTQYF; CDR3nt: TGCGCCAGTCGGGACGCTAGCGGGAGCACAGATACGCAGTATTTT
abundance: .; v_gene: TRBV15; j_gene: TRBJ2-1; d_gene: .; CDR3aa: CATSAHPGTGFYNEQFF; CDR3nt: TGTGCCACCAGCGCACACCCCGGGACTGGCTTCTACAATGAGCAGTTCTTC
abundance: once; v_gene: TRBV2; j_gene: TRBJ1-1; d_gene: .; CDR3aa: CASSVDGRNTEAFF; CDR3nt: TGTGCCAGCAGTGTAGACGGAAGGAACACTGAAGCTTTCTTT
abundance: .; v_gene: TRBV7-9; j_gene: TRBJ1-1; d_gene: .; CDR3aa: CASSSGALLRSTEAFF; CDR3nt: TGTGCCAGCAGCTCCGGGGCCCTGCTTAGGTCCACTGAAGCTTTCTTT
abundance: .; v_gene: TRBV5-1; j_gene: TRBJ2-7; d_gene: TRBD2; CDR3aa: CASRVGGSSYEQYF; CDR3nt: TGCGCCAGCAGAGTAGGCGGGAGCTCCTACGAGCAGTACTTC
abundance: .; v_gene: TRBV5-1; j_gene: TRBJ2-2; d_gene: TRBD1; CDR3aa: CASSKEQGKTGELFF; CDR3nt: TGCGCCAGCAGCAAAGAACAGGGGAAGACCGGGGAGCTGTTTTTT
abundance: .; v_gene: TRBV28; j_gene: TRBJ2-7; d_gene: .; CDR3aa: CASSRTGSLSYEQYF; CDR3nt: TGTGCCAGCAGTCGGACGGGCAGTCTTTCCTACGAGCAGTACTTC
abundance: .; v_gene: TRBV5-1; j_gene: TRBJ2-5; d_gene: .; CDR3aa: CASSSASGPQETQYF; CDR3nt: TGCGCCAGCAGCTCGGCGTCGGGGCCCCAAGAGACCCAGTACTTC
abundance: few; v_gene: TRBV11-2; j_gene: TRBJ2-7; d_gene: TRBD2; CDR3aa: CASSQGPLAGGYEQYF; CDR3nt: TGTGCCAGCAGCCAGGGGCCACTAGCGGGGGGCTACGAGCAGTACTTC
abundance: .; v_gene: TRBV7-7; j_gene: TRBJ2-7; d_gene: .; CDR3aa: CASSPIEVGEQYF; CDR3nt: TGTGCCAGCAGCCCGATTGAGGTGGGCGAGCAGTACTTC
abundance: .; v_gene: TRBV6-1; j_gene: TRBJ2-2; d_gene: .; CDR3aa: CASSDRPRGGAGELFF; CDR3nt: TGTGCCAGCAGTGACCGCCCTAGAGGGGGGGCCGGGGAGCTGTTTTTT
abundance: .; v_gene: TRBV2; j_gene: TRBJ2-1; d_gene: TRBD2; CDR3aa: CASSGGGFSGSNYNEQFF; CDR3nt: TGTGCCAGCAGCGGAGGAGGTTTTAGCGGGAGTAACTACAATGAGCAGTTCTTC
abundance: .; v_gene: TRBV9; j_gene: TRBJ1-4; d_gene: .; CDR3aa: CASSVTQGRNEKLFF; CDR3nt: TGTGCCAGCAGCGTCACGCAGGGACGTAATGAAAAACTGTTTTTT
abundance: .; v_gene: TRBV19; j_gene: TRBJ1-1; d_gene: TRBD1; CDR3aa: CATLNSGTANTEAFF; CDR3nt: TGTGCCACCCTGAACTCCGGGACAGCGAACACTGAAGCTTTCTTT
abundance: once; v_gene: TRBV29-1; j_gene: TRBJ1-2; d_gene: .; CDR3aa: CSVEDRQKRSYGYTF; CDR3nt: TGCAGCGTTGAGGATCGACAGAAACGTAGCTATGGCTACACCTTC
abundance: .; v_gene: TRBV28; j_gene: TRBJ1-5; d_gene: TRBD1; CDR3aa: CASSLTGAGNQPQHF; CDR3nt: TGTGCCAGCAGTTTAACAGGGGCTGGCAATCAGCCCCAGCATTTT
abundance: .; v_gene: TRBV7-2; j_gene: TRBJ2-1; d_gene: .; CDR3aa: CASSPRLGEQFF; CDR3nt: TGTGCCAGCAGCCCCCGTCTAGGTGAGCAGTTCTTC
abundance: .; v_gene: TRBV28; j_gene: TRBJ1-3; d_gene: TRBD1; CDR3aa: CASNRGPGNTIYF; CDR3nt: TGTGCCAGCAACAGGGGGCCAGGAAACACCATATATTTT
abundance: .; v_gene: TRBV7-4; j_gene: TRBJ2-5; d_gene: TRBD2; CDR3aa: CASSSTSGRAYETQYF; CDR3nt: TGTGCCAGCAGCTCGACTAGCGGGAGGGCCTATGAGACCCAGTACTTC
abundance: once; v_gene: TRBV4-1; j_gene: TRBJ1-1; d_gene: TRBD1; CDR3aa: CASTPWDRNTEAFF; CDR3nt: TGCGCCAGCACACCATGGGACAGGAACACTGAAGCTTTCTTT
abundance: .; v_gene: TRBV10-1; j_gene: TRBJ1-1; d_gene: .; CDR3aa: CASSAGPNTEAFF; CDR3nt: TGCGCCAGCAGTGCCGGCCCTAACACTGAAGCTTTCTTT
abundance: .; v_gene: TRBV30; j_gene: TRBJ1-1; d_gene: .; CDR3aa: CAYTSRAGDEAFF; CDR3nt: TGTGCCTATACCTCCCGGGCAGGCGATGAAGCTTTCTTT
abundance: .; v_gene: TRBV6-6; j_gene: TRBJ2-7; d_gene: TRBD2; CDR3aa: CASSRGSPTYEQCF; CDR3nt: TGTGCCAGCAGCCGCGGGAGTCCCACCTACGAGCAGTGCTTC
abundance: many; v_gene: TRBV6-6; j_gene: TRBJ1-1; d_gene: .; CDR3aa: CASSPLMGNTEAFF; CDR3nt: TGTGCCAGCAGCCCCTTAATGGGGAACACTGAAGCTTTCTTT
abundance: .; v_gene: TRBV30; j_gene: TRBJ2-1; d_gene: TRBD2; CDR3aa: CAWRDLRTSGIHEQFF; CDR3nt: TGTGCCTGGAGGGACCTTCGGACTAGCGGGATCCATGAGCAGTTCTTC
abundance: .; v_gene: TRBV18; j_gene: TRBJ2-2; d_gene: .; CDR3aa: CASSPTSLGGSTGELFF; CDR3nt: TGTGCCAGCTCACCTACAAGCCTAGGAGGGAGCACCGGGGAGCTGTTTTTT
abundance: .; v_gene: TRBV28; j_gene: TRBJ2-3; d_gene: .; CDR3aa: CASSLGAADTDTQYF; CDR3nt: TGTGCCAGCAGTTTGGGGGCCGCGGACACAGATACGCAGTATTTT
abundance: .; v_gene: TRBV19; j_gene: TRBJ2-7; d_gene: TRBD1; CDR3aa: CASNEPPGQTYEQYF; CDR3nt: TGTGCCAGTAATGAGCCACCGGGACAGACCTACGAGCAGTACTTC
abundance: once; v_gene: TRBV10-2; j_gene: TRBJ1-1; d_gene: .; CDR3aa: CASIGDWRSGTPNTEAFF; CDR3nt: TGCGCCAGCATTGGCGATTGGAGGTCGGGGACACCAAACACTGAAGCTTTCTTT
abundance: .; v_gene: TRBV6-1; j_gene: TRBJ2-1; d_gene: .; CDR3aa: CASRGAGGVMVQFF; CDR3nt: TGTGCCAGTCGCGGGGCAGGGGGAGTTATGGTGCAGTTCTTC
abundance: few; v_gene: TRBV28; j_gene: TRBJ1-4; d_gene: .; CDR3aa: CASSFSPPEKLFF; CDR3nt: TGTGCCAGCAGTTTCTCCCCCCCGGAAAAACTGTTTTTT
abundance: .; v_gene: TRBV11-2; j_gene: TRBJ2-2; d_gene: .; CDR3aa: CASSFGNTGELFF; CDR3nt: TGTGCCAGCAGCTTCGGGAACACCGGGGAGCTGTTTTTT
abundance: .; v_gene: TRBV29-1; j_gene: TRBJ2-1; d_gene: TRBD2; CDR3aa: CSALTSEDEQFF; CDR3nt: TGCAGCGCCCTGACTAGCGAGGATGAGCAGTTCTTC
abundance: .; v_gene: TRBV30; j_gene: TRBJ2-7; d_gene: .; CDR3aa: CAWSTRRANSYEQYF; CDR3nt: TGTGCCTGGAGTACCCGGAGGGCCAACTCCTACGAGCAGTACTTC
abundance: few; v_gene: TRBV27; j_gene: TRBJ2-3; d_gene: .; CDR3aa: CASSLMNRGRDTQYF; CDR3nt: TGTGCCAGCAGCCTGATGAATCGGGGGAGAGATACGCAGTATTTT
abundance: .; v_gene: TRBV5-4; j_gene: TRBJ2-3; d_gene: .; CDR3aa: CASSLEGVPGNTQYF; CDR3nt: TGTGCCAGCAGCCTCGAGGGAGTCCCGGGGAATACGCAGTATTTT
abundance: .; v_gene: TRBV27; j_gene: TRBJ2-2; d_gene: TRBD2; CDR3aa: CASSSMTSGRAGYTGELFF; CDR3nt: TGTGCCAGCAGTTCTATGACTAGCGGGAGGGCCGGGTACACCGGGGAGCTGTTTTTT
abundance: .; v_gene: TRBV11-2; j_gene: TRBJ2-3; d_gene: TRBD1; CDR3aa: CASSFTTGVDTQYF; CDR3nt: TGTGCCAGCAGCTTCACGACAGGGGTAGATACGCAGTATTTT
abundance: .; v_gene: TRBV30; j_gene: TRBJ2-7; d_gene: .; CDR3aa: CAWALFPLRQYF; CDR3nt: TGTGCCTGGGCCCTCTTCCCCCTGAGGCAGTACTTC
abundance: .; v_gene: TRBV2; j_gene: TRBJ2-7; d_gene: .; CDR3aa: CASIWVEFGEQYF; CDR3nt: TGTGCCAGCATTTGGGTCGAGTTCGGCGAGCAGTACTTC
abundance: .; v_gene: TRBV7-9; j_gene: TRBJ1-1; d_gene: TRBD1; CDR3aa: CASRRGQGDTEAFF; CDR3nt: TGTGCCAGCAGACGCGGACAGGGGGACACTGAAGCTTTCTTT
abundance: .; v_gene: TRBV19; j_gene: TRBJ2-7; d_gene: .; CDR3aa: CASSIETGLYEQYF; CDR3nt: TGTGCCAGTAGTATAGAAACAGGGCTCTACGAGCAGTACTTC
abundance: .; v_gene: TRBV18; j_gene: TRBJ2-7; d_gene: .; CDR3aa: CASSPRSGRETTYEQYF; CDR3nt: TGTGCCAGCTCACCACGATCGGGCAGGGAGACTACTTACGAGCAGTACTTC
abundance: once; v_gene: TRBV5-1; j_gene: TRBJ2-1; d_gene: .; CDR3aa: CASSLLGYNEQFF; CDR3nt: TGCGCCAGCAGCTTGTTGGGCTACAATGAGCAGTTCTTC
abundance: .; v_gene: TRBV6-1; j_gene: TRBJ1-2; d_gene: TRBD1; CDR3aa: CASRGDRGISGYTF; CDR3nt: TGTGCCAGCAGGGGGGACAGGGGAATAAGTGGCTACACCTTC
abundance: .; v_gene: TRBV27; j_gene: TRBJ2-3; d_gene: .; CDR3aa: CASSFRTGGTDTQYF; CDR3nt: TGTGCCAGCAGTTTTCGGACTGGTGGCACAGATACGCAGTATTTT